This T cell receptor (beta chain) originates from a study of cytomegalovirus exposure and HLA in healthy donors. Study outcomes and limitations: Reports showed the classifier diagnosing cytomegalovirus status with high specificity and sensitivity.

The CDR3 runs 15 residues. With 5 bases removed from V and 0 bases from J, the gap between germline ends came to 14 bases. Germline CDR1 and CDR2: SGHRS and YFSETQ. Regarding this clone: Its antigen is not identified.

A multiplex PCR was run with 60 Vbeta primers and 13 Jbeta primers. Clones were read by immunoSEQ multiplex PCR, and TCRdb kept only the in-frame ones, dropping some. The sample contains 200,000 or so clones, 82% of which appear only once. This TCR came from a young woman in good health and CMV-seronegative. Source material: PBMCs. The V gene is TRBV5-1, the J gene TRBJ2-5; possible D gene TRBD2, 6 bases. The CDR3: CASRAGSSHQETQYF. The CDR3 nucleotides read TGCGCCAGCAGGGCGGGATCCAGCCACCAAGAGACCCAGTACTTC.